The following is a T cell receptor (beta chain) sequence with its context. The sample comes from a study of beta chain features in type 1 diabetes. The entirety of the isolated RNA underwent reverse transcription, so expressed TCRB transcripts were sequenced. Naive, central memory and regulatory T cell samples averaged about 3.57 million reads. Profiling relied on immunoSEQ multiplex PCR, and the TCRdb table lists in-frame clones only, not all of them. The sample records nearly 350,000 clones, under 8.5% being singletons. The V gene end was trimmed by 7 bases and the J gene end by 4 bases; junction bases not matched to a gene: 8. CDR3 size: 13 residues. Germline CDR1 reads SGHNT; CDR2 reads YYREEE (reference sequence).

The sample taken for sequencing was central memory CD4+ T cells from blood. This receptor was obtained from a young woman in good health. The chain carries TRBV5-4 and TRBJ2-7; 7 bases map to TRBD1. The CDR3 DNA reads TGTGCCAGCGCGACAGGGCAAACTTACGAGCAGTACTTC. This sequence encodes CASATGQTYEQYF. Complete variable domain (other parts from reference TRBV5-4 and TRBJ2-7): ETGVTQSPTHLIKTRGQQVTLRCSSQSGHNTVSWYQQALGQGPQFIFQYYREEENGRGNFPPRFSGLQFPNYSSELNVNALELDDSALYLCASATGQTYEQYFGPGTRLTVT.